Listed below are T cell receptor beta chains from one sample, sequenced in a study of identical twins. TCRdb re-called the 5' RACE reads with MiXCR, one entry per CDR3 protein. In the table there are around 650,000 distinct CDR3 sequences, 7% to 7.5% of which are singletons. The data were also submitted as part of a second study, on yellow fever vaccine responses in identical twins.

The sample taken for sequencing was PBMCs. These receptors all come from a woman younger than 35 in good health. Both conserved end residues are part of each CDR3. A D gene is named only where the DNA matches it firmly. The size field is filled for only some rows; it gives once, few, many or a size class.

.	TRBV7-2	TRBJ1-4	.	CASSHRATNEKLFF	TGTGCCAGCAGCCACCGAGCAACTAATGAAAAACTGTTTTTT
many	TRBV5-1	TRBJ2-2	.	CASSPRLEDPNTGELFF	TGCGCCAGCAGCCCCCGGTTAGAGGATCCGAACACCGGGGAGCTGTTTTTT
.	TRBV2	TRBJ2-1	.	CASSEAEWDEQFF	TGTGCCAGCAGTGAAGCGGAGTGGGATGAGCAGTTCTTC
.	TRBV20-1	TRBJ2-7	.	CSAIRTGKYEQYF	TGCAGTGCTATACGGACCGGGAAATACGAGCAGTACTTC
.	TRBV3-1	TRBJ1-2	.	CASSQQGANYGYTF	TGTGCCAGCAGCCAACAAGGGGCAAACTATGGCTACACCTTC
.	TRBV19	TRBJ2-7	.	CASSPSGLGYEQYF	TGTGCCAGTAGTCCCTCGGGACTTGGCTACGAGCAGTACTTC
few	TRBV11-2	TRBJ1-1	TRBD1	CASSLVGRGRTEAFF	TGTGCCAGCAGCTTAGTGGGCAGGGGGCGTACTGAAGCTTTCTTT
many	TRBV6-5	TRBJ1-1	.	CASSYGVVTEAFF	TGTGCCAGCAGCTACGGGGTCGTCACTGAAGCTTTCTTT
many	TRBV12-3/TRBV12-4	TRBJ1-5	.	CASSQQGAANQPQHF	TGTGCCAGCAGCCAACAAGGAGCCGCTAATCAGCCCCAGCATTTT
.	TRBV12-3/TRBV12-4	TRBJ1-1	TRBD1	CASETGTKVTSTEAFF	TGTGCCAGCGAGACAGGGACTAAAGTAACTTCTACTGAAGCTTTCTTT
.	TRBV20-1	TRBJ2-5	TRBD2	CSAIDGSSGRETQYF	TGCAGTGCTATAGATGGGTCTAGCGGCAGAGAGACCCAGTACTTC
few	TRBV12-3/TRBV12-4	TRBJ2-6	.	CASSKNGVSGANVLTF	TGTGCCAGCAGCAAGAACGGGGTCTCTGGGGCCAACGTCCTGACTTTC
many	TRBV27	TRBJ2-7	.	CASSLDRNYEQYF	TGTGCCAGCAGTTTGGACAGAAACTACGAGCAGTACTTC
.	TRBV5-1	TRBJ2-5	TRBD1	CASRIQGYQETQYF	TGCGCCAGCAGGATACAGGGGTACCAAGAGACCCAGTACTTC
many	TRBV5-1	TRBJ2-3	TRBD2	CASSLRASGGASTDTQYF	TGCGCCAGCAGCTTGCGGGCTAGCGGGGGAGCTAGCACAGATACGCAGTATTTT
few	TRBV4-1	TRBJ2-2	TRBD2	CASSQSGSWGTGELFF	TGCGCCAGCAGCCAAAGCGGGAGTTGGGGGACCGGGGAGCTGTTTTTT
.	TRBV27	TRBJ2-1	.	CASSSVGAFNNEQFF	TGTGCCAGCAGTTCTGTCGGGGCTTTTAATAATGAGCAGTTCTTC
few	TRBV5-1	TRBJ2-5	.	CASSFIGGETQYF	TGCGCCAGCAGCTTCATAGGGGGAGAGACCCAGTACTTC
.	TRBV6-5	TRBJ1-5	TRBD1	CASSYSGQSNQPQHF	TGTGCCAGCAGTTATTCGGGACAGAGCAATCAGCCCCAGCATTTT
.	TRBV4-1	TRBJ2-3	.	CASSRGASTADTQYF	TGCGCCAGCAGCCGCGGGGCCAGCACGGCAGATACGCAGTATTTT
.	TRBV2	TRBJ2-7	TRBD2	CACCLYRLAGTNSYVQYF	TGTGCCTGCTGTTTATACAGACTAGCGGGCACTAACTCCTACGTGCAGTACTTC
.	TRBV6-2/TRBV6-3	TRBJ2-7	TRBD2	CASSTSGSYEQYF	TGTGCCAGCTCGACTAGCGGGAGCTACGAGCAGTACTTC
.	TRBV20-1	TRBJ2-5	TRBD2	CSAVREGPYQETQYF	TGCAGTGCTGTGCGGGAGGGCCCATACCAAGAGACCCAGTACTTC
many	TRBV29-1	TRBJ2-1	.	CSVEGSSSSYNEQFF	TGCAGCGTTGAAGGGTCCTCAAGCTCCTACAATGAGCAGTTCTTC
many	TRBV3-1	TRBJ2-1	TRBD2	CASSQDLVAGGPGNEQFF	TGTGCCAGCAGCCAAGATCTAGTGGCGGGAGGGCCGGGAAATGAGCAGTTCTTC
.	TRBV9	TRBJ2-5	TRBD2	CASSVSGGAVETQYF	TGTGCCAGCAGCGTAAGCGGGGGGGCCGTAGAGACCCAGTACTTC
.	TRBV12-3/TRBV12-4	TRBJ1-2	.	CASSQSSSYGYTF	TGTGCCAGCAGCCAGAGCTCCTCCTATGGCTACACCTTC
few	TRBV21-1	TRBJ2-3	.	CASSKRTPPKTGGTDTQYF	TGTGCCAGCAGCAAAAGGACCCCCCCCAAGACAGGGGGCACAGATACGCAGTATTTT
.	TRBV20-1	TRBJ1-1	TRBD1	CSARDQWTGNTEAFF	TGCAGTGCTAGAGATCAGTGGACAGGTAACACTGAAGCTTTCTTT